The T cell receptor beta chain under discussion was sequenced for a study of T cell changes during pregnancy in multiple sclerosis. Germline V gene lookup returns CDR1 SNHLY and CDR2 FYNNEI. V was pared by 7 bases and J by 4 bases, with 3 bases of the junction left unmatched. The CDR3 loop spans 13 amino acids. The table came from immunoSEQ multiplex PCR; TCRdb's copy has only in-frame clones and leaves some out. The repertoire holds roughly 80,000 clones, with 93% as singletons. Sequenced material: peripheral blood, taken in the second trimester of pregnancy. This TCR was sampled from a female donor with multiple sclerosis, enrolled in a pregnancy study. The rearrangement uses TRBV2 and TRBJ1-2; 10 nucleotides agree with TRBD1. The DNA of the CDR3 is TGTGCCAGCATGGGGACAGGGGCCTATGGCTACACCTTC. This translates into CASMGTGAYGYTF.